This TCR beta chain came from a study of CD8+ T cells in alopecia areata. In each case, RNA was isolated and then reverse transcribed into cDNA as the sequencing template. Some clones are missing from TCRdb's copy, which holds only in-frame ones; the method was immunoSEQ multiplex PCR. The sample has approximately 300,000 clones, roughly 64% seen once. Documented treatment: oral pan-JAK inhibitor, 5-10 mg twice daily. Broader study findings: Uncertainty about whether baseline CD8+ expansion is linked to response remains, with one nonresponder. Between patients, shared TCR sequences were less clear than in mice. This was possibly due in part to HLA diversity in the patient population.

This clone was seen a handful of times. Its target is unknown. The CDR3 is made up of 14 amino acids. J gave up 7 bases and V 3 bases, and 6 bases lay outside the gene matches. The chain couples TRBV23-1 to TRBJ2-1, with TRBD1 matching 7 bases. TRBV23-1 is annotated as an ORF whose role is uncertain. The sample was CD4+ T cells sorted from blood, taken at week 24, from a patient treated with tofacitinib. This TCR was recovered from a human donor with alopecia areata. Here the CDR3 reads CASSQDRKGNEQFF. The CDR3 DNA reads as TGCGCCAGCAGTCAGGACAGGAAAGGGAATGAGCAGTTCTTC.